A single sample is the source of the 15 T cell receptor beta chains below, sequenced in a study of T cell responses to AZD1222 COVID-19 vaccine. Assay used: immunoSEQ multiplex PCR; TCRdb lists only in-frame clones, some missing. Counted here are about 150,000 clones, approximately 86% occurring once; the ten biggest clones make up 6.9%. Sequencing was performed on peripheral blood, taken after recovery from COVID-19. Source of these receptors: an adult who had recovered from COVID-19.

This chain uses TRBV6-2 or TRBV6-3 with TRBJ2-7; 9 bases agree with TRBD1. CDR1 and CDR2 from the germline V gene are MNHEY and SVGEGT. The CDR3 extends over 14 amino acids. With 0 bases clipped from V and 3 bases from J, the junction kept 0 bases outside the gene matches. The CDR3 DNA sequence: TGTGCCAGCAGTTACTCGACAGGGGGCTACGAGCAGTACTTC. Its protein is CASSYSTGGYEQYF.

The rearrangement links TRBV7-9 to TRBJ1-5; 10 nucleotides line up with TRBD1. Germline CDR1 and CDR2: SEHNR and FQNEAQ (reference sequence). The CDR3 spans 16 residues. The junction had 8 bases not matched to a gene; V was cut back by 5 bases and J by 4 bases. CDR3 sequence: CASSLGTGAKNQPQHF. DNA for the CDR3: TGTGCCAGCAGCCTTGGGACAGGGGCGAAAAATCAGCCCCAGCATTTT.

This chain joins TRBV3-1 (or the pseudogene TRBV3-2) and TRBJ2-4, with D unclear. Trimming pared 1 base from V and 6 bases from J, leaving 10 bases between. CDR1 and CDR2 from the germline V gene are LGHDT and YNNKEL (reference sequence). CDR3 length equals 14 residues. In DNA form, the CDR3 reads TGTGCCAGCAGCCAAGTGGGCCCGCGAAACATTCAGTACTTC. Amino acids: CASSQVGPRNIQYF.

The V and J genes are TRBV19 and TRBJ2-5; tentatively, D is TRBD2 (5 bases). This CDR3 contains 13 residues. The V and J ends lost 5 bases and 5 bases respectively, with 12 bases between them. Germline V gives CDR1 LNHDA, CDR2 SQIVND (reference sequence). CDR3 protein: CASSFGVWETQYF. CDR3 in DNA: TGTGCCAGTAGTTTCGGGGTTTGGGAGACCCAGTACTTC. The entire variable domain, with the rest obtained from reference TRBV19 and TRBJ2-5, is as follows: DGGITQSPKYLFRKEGQNVTLSCEQNLNHDAMYWYRQDPGQGLRLIYYSQIVNDFQKGDIAEGYSVSREKKESFPLTVTSAQKNPTAFYLCASSFGVWETQYFGPGTRLLVL.

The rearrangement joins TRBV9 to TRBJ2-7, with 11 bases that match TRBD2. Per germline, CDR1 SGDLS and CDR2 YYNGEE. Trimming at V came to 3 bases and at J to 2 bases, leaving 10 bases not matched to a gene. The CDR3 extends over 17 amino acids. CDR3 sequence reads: CASSARRLAGFPYEQYF. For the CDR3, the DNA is TGTGCCAGCAGCGCCCGTCGACTAGCGGGGTTCCCCTACGAGCAGTACTTC.

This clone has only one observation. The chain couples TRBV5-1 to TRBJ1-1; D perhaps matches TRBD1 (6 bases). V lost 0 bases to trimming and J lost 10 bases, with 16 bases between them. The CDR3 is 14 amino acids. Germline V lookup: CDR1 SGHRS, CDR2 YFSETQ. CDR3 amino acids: CASSLAGPGGGAFF. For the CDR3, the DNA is TGCGCCAGCAGCTTGGCGGGACCCGGAGGGGGAGCTTTCTTT. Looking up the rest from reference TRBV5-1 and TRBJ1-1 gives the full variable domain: KAGVTQTPRYLIKTRGQQVTLSCSPISGHRSVSWYQQTPGQGLQFLFEYFSETQRNKGNFPGRFSGRQFSNSRSEMNVSTLELGDSALYLCASSLAGPGGGAFFGQGTRLTVV.

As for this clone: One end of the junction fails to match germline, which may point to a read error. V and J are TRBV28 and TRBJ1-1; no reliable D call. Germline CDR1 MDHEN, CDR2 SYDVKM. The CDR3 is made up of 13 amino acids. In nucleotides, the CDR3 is TGTGCCAGCAGTCCGCCGGGATTAGATCTTTGTCTTTTT. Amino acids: CASSPPGLDLCLF.

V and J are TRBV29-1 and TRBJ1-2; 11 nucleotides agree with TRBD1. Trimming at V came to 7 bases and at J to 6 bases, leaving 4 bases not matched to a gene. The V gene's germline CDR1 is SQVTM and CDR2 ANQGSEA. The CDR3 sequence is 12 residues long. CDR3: CSGTGGGDGYTF. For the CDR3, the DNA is TGCAGCGGGACAGGGGGCGGTGATGGCTACACCTTC.

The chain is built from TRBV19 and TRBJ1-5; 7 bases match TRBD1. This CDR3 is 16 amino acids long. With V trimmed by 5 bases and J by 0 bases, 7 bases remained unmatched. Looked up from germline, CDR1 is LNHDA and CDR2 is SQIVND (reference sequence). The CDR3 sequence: CASSPDRDYSNQPQHF. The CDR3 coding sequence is TGTGCCAGTAGTCCCGACAGGGACTATAGCAATCAGCCCCAGCATTTT.

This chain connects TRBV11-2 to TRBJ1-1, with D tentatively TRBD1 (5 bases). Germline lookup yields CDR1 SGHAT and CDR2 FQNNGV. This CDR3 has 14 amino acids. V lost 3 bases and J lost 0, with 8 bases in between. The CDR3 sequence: CASSFAGMNTEAFF. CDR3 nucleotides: TGTGCCAGCAGCTTTGCAGGGATGAACACTGAAGCTTTCTTT.

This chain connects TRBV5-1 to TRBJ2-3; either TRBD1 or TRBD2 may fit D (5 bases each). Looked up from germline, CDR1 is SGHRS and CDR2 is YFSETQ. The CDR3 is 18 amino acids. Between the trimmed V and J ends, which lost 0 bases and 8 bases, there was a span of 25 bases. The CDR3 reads CASSLVGGGRTLTPTQYF. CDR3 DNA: TGCGCCAGCAGCTTGGTAGGTGGGGGACGGACACTCACACCTACGCAGTATTTT.

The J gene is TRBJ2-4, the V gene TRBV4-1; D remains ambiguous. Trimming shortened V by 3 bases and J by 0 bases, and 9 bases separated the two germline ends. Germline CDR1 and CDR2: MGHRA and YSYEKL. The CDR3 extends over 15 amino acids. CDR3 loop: CASSHIPLAKNIQYF. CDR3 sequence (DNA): TGCGCCAGCAGCCACATCCCTTTAGCCAAAAACATTCAGTACTTC.

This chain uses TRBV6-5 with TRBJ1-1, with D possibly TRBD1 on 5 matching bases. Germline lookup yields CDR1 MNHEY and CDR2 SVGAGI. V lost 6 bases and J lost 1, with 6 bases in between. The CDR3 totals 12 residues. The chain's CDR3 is CASSQGNTEAFF. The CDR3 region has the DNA TGTGCCAGCAGCCAGGGGAACACTGAAGCTTTCTTT.

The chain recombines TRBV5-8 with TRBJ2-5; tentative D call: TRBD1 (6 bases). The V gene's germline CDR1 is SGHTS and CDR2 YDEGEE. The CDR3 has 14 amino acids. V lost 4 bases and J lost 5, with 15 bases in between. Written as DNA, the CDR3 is TGTGCCAGCAGCCCCTGGGGGCGGTTGGAGACCCAGTACTTC. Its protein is CASSPWGRLETQYF.

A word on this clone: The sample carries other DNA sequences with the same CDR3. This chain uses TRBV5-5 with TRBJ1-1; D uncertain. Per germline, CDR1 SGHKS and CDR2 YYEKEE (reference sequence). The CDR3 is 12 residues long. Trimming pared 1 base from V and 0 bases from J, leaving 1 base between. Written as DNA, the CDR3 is TGTGCCAGCAGCTTGATGAACACTGAAGCTTTCTTT. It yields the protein CASSLMNTEAFF.